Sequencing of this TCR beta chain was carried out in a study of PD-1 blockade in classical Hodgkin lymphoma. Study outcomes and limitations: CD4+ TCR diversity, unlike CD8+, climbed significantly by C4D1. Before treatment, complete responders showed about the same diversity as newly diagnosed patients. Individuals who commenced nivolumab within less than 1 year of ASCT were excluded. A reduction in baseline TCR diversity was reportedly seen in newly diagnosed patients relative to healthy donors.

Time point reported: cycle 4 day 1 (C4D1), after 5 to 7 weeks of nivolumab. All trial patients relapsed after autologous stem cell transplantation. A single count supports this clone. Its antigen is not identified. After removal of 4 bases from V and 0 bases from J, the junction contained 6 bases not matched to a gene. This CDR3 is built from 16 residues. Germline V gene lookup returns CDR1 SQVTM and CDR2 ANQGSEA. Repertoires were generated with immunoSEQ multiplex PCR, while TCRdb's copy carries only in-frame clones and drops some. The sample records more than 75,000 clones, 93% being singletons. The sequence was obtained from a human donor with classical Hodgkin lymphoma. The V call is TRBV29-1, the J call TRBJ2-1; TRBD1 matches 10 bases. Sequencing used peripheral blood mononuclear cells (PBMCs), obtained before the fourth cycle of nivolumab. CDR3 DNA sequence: TGCAGCGTTGTTGGGACAGGGGATTACTCCTACAATGAGCAGTTCTTC. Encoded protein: CSVVGTGDYSYNEQFF.